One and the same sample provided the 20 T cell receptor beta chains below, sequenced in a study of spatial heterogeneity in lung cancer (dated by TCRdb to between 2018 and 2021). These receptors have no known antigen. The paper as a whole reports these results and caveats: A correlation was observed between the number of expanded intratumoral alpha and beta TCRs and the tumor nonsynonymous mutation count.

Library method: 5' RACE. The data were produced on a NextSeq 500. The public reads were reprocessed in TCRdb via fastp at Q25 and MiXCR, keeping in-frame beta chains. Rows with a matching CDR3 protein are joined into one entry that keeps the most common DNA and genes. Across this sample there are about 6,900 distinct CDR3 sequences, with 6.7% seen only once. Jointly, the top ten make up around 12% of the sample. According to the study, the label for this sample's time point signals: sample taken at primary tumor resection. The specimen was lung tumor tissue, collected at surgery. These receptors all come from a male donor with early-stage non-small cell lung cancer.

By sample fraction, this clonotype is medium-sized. In DNA form, the CDR3 reads TGCGCCAGCACCTGGGGCTCTGGGGCCAACGTCCTGACTTTC. Translated: CASTWGSGANVLTF. The rearrangement links TRBV10-2 to TRBJ2-6; D gene unclear. The CDR3 is made up of 14 amino acids. CDR1 is WSHSY, CDR2 SAAADI, per germline. Trimming removed 7 bases at V and 0 bases at J, with 7 bases between.

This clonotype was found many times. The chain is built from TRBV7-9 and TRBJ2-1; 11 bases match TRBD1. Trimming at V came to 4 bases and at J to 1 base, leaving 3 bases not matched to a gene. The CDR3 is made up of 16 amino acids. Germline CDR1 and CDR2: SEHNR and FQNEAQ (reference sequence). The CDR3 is CASSSGTGGSYNEQFF. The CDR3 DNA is TGTGCCAGCAGCTCCGGGACAGGGGGTTCCTACAATGAGCAGTTCTTC.

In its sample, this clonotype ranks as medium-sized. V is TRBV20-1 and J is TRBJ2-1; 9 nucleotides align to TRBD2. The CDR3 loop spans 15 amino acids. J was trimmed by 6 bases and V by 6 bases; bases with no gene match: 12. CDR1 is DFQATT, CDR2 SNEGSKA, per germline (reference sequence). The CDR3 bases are TGCAGTGCCCCCTACTGGCGGGAGGGCCGCAATGAGCAGTTCTTC. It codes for CSAPYWREGRNEQFF.

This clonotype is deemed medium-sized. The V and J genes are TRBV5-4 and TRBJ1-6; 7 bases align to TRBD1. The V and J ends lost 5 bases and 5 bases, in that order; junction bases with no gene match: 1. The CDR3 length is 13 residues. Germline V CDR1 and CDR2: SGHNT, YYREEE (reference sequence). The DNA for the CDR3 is TGTGCCAGCAGAGGGACAGATAATTCACCCCTCCACTTT. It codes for CASRGTDNSPLHF.

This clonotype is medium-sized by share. The CDR3 sequence is CATSDFRGDRVGNEQFF. In DNA form, the CDR3 reads TGTGCCACCAGTGATTTCCGGGGGGACAGGGTTGGGAATGAGCAGTTCTTC. The V and J genes are TRBV24-1 and TRBJ2-1; 9 bases agree with TRBD1. The trim removed 1 base at V and 7 bases at J, leaving 10 bases unmatched. The germline CDR1 and CDR2 sequences are KGHDR and SFDVKD. The CDR3 is 17 residues long.

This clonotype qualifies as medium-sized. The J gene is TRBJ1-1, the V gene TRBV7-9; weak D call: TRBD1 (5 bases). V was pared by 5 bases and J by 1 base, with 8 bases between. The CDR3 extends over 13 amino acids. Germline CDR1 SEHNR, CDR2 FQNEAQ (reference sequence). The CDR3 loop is CASSLTGNTEAFF. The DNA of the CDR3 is TGTGCCAGCAGCCTAACAGGGAACACTGAAGCTTTCTTT.

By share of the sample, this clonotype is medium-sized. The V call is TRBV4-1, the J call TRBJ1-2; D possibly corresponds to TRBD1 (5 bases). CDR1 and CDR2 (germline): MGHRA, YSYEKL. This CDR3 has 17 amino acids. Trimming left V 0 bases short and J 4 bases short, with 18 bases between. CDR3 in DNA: TGCGCCAGCAGCCAAGAACCGGCAGGGCCGGATATCTATGGCTACACCTTC. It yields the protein CASSQEPAGPDIYGYTF.

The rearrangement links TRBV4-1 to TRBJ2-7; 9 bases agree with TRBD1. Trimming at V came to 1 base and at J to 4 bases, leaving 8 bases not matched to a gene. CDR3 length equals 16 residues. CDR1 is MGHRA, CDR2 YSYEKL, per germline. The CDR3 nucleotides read TGCGCCAGCAGCCAAGGGCGGGACAGGGACCAATACGAGCAGTACTTC. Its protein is CASSQGRDRDQYEQYF.

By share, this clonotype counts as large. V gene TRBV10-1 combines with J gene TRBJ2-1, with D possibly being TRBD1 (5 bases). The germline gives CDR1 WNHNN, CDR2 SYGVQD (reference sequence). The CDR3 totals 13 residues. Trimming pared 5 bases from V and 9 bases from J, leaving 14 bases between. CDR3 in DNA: TGCGCCAGCAGTTCATCCAGGGTGGCTGAGCAGTTCTTC. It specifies CASSSSRVAEQFF.

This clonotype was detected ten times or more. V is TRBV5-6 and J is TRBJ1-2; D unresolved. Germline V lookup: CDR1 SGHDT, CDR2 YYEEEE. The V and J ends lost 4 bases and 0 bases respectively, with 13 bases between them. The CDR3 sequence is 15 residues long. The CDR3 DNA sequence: TGTGCCAGCAGCAAGCGGGCTCCAGCTAACTATGGCTACACCTTC. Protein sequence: CASSKRAPANYGYTF. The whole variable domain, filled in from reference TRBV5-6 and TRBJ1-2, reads DAGVTQSPTHLIKTRGQQVTLRCSPKSGHDTVSWYQQALGQGPQFIFQYYEEEERQRGNFPDRFSGHQFPNYSSELNVNALLLGDSALYLCASSKRAPANYGYTFGSGTRLTVV.

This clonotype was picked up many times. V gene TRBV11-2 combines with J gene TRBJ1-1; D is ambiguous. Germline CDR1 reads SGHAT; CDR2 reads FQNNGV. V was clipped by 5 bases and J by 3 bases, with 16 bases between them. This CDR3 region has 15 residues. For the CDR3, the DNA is TGTGCCAGCAGCCCAAGACTCCGACGGGACACTGAAGCTTTCTTT. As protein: CASSPRLRRDTEAFF.

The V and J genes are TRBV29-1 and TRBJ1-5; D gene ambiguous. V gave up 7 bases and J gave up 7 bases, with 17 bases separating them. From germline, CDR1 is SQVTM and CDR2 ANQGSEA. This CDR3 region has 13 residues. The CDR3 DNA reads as TGCAGCGCAAGACTCTCGGGAGGGCAGCCCCAGCATTTT. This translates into CSARLSGGQPQHF.

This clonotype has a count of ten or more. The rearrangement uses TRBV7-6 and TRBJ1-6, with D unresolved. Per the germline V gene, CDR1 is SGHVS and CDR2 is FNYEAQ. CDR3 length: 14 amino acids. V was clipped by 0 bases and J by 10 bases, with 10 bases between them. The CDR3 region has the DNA TGTGCCAGCAGCTTAGCTACGCGGAGCTCACCCCTCCACTTT. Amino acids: CASSLATRSSPLHF.

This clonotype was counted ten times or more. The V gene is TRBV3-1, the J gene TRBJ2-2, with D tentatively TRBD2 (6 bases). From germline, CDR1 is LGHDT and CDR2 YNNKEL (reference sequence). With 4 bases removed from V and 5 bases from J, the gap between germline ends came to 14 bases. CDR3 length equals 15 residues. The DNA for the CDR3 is TGTGCCAGCAGCCTCCCGCGGGAAAGGACCGGGGAGCTGTTTTTT. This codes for CASSLPRERTGELFF.

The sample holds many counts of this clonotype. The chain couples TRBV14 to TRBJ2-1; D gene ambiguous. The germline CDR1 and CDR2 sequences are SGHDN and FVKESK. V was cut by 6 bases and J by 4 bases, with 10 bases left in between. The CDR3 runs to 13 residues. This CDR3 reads CASRRKSYNEQFF. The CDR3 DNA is TGTGCCAGCAGGAGGAAATCATACAATGAGCAGTTCTTC.

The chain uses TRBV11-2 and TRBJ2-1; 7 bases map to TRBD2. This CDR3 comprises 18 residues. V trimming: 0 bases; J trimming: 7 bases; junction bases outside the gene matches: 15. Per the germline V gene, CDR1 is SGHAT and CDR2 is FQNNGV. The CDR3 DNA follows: TGTGCCAGCAGCTTAGATCGAGGGCTAGCGGAAAGGGGAAATGAGCAGTTCTTC. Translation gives CASSLDRGLAERGNEQFF.

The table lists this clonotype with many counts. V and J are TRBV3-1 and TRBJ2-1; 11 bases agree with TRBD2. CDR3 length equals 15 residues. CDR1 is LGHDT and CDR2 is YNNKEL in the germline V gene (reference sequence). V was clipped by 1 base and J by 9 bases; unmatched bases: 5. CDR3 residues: CASSQGLAGGGEQFF. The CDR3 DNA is TGTGCCAGCAGCCAAGGGCTAGCGGGAGGAGGTGAGCAGTTCTTC.

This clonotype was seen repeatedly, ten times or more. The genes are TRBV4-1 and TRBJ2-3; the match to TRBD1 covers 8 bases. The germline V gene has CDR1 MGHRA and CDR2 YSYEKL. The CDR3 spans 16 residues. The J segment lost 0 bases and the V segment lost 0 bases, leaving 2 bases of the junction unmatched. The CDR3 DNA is TGCGCCAGCAGCCAAGATCAGGGGGCGAGCACAGATACGCAGTATTTT. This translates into CASSQDQGASTDTQYF.

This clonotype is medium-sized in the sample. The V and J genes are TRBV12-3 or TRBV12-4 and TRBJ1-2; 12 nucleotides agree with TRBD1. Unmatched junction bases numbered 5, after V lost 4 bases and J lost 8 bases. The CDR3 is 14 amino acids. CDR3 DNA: TGTGCCAGCAGTTGGGGACAGGGGGCGTGGGGCTACACCTTC. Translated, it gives CASSWGQGAWGYTF.

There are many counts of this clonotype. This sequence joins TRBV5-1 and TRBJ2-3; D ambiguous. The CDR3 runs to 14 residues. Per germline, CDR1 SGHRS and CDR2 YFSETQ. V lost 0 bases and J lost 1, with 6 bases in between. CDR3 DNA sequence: TGCGCCAGCAGCTTGGGACCAGGCACAGATACGCAGTATTTT. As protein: CASSLGPGTDTQYF.